The 3 T cell receptor beta chains reported below all come from one sample, sequenced in a study of T-cell memory formation after mild COVID-19. TCRdb ran MiXCR on the 5' RACE reads and lists one entry per CDR3 protein. The sample lists under 300,000 distinct CDR3 sequences, roughly 10% occurring once. Sequencing was carried out using PBMCs or a T cell subset sorted from them (not recorded which). These receptors were collected from a man between 18 and 29 years old who had mild COVID-19 (a few samples of this study predate the infection). Cell type and time point are not known.

This clonotype has a count of ten or more. The chain is built from TRBV20-1 and TRBJ2-3; D remains ambiguous. V lost 5 bases and J 2 bases, leaving 14 bases between the germline ends. CDR1 is DFQATT, CDR2 SNEGSKA, per germline (reference sequence). The CDR3 is made up of 14 amino acids. CDR3 region: CSAVGGGATDTQYF. The CDR3 DNA follows: TGCAGTGCTGTAGGTGGCGGAGCCACAGATACGCAGTATTTT.

This clonotype appeared many times. The V and J genes are TRBV6-2 or TRBV6-3 and TRBJ2-1; D ambiguous. V shed 2 bases and J shed 8 bases, with 4 bases lying between them. Germline loops: CDR1 MNHEY, CDR2 SVGEGT. The CDR3 has 11 residues. The CDR3 nucleotides are TGTGCCAGCAGTTACAGGGATGAGCAGTTCTTC. Protein: CASSYRDEQFF.

This chain uses TRBV27 with TRBJ1-1; the D is unclear. Trimming pared 5 bases from V and 3 bases from J, leaving 16 bases between. Germline V gene data show CDR1 as MNHEY and CDR2 as SMNVEV (reference sequence). This CDR3 has 15 residues. The CDR3 DNA follows: TGTGCCAGCAGTCCGATGCCATCCTATTACACTGAAGCTTTCTTT. This sequence encodes CASSPMPSYYTEAFF.